The clone carrying this T cell receptor (beta chain) appeared many times. This specimen comes from a study of T cells in Graves' hyperthyroidism and ophthalmopathy. Researchers amplified the TCR beta CDR3 regions from RNA transcripts. A set of HTBI primers served as the primers for a first-round RT-PCR of the TCR CDR3. TCRdb passed the multiplex PCR reads through MiXCR, listing each CDR3 protein once. The sample lists about 520,000 distinct CDR3 sequences, around a quarter occurring once. Trimming took 5 bases from V and 8 from J, leaving 13 bases between them. The CDR3 is made up of 14 amino acids. Germline V gene sequence: CDR1 LNHDA, CDR2 SQIVND (reference sequence).

This TCR derives from a woman aged 30 to 39 with Graves' ophthalmopathy. Sequenced material: blood. This chain joins TRBV19 and TRBJ1-6, with a weak D call TRBD1 (6 bases). In DNA form, the CDR3 reads TGTGCCAGTAGTGGGGGGCATGTGGATTCACCCCTCCACTTT. Protein sequence: CASSGGHVDSPLHF.